The clone carrying this T cell receptor beta chain came up many times. Amplifying from RNA transcripts, the study obtained TCR beta CDR3 regions. HTBI-primed first-round RT-PCR preceded second-round multiplex PCR. TCRdb re-called the multiplex PCR reads with MiXCR, one entry per CDR3 protein. Among roughly 400,000 distinct CDR3 sequences listed, less than 20% were seen once. This specimen comes from a study of Graves' ophthalmopathy and Graves' hyperthyroidism. This CDR3 is 13 amino acids long. The V gene lost 0 bases and the J gene lost 1 base, with 4 bases spanning the gap. The germline V gene encodes CDR1 SGDLS and CDR2 YYNGEE.

Material for sequencing was peripheral blood. This receptor was identified in a young woman with stable Graves' hyperthyroidism. The chain employs TRBV9 and TRBJ1-1; D remains unclear. The CDR3 DNA sequence: TGTGCCAGCAGCGTAGTTTCGAACACTGAAGCTTTCTTT. Protein product: CASSVVSNTEAFF.